The present T cell receptor beta chain was sequenced within a study of shared clonotypes between healthy human individuals. Trimming cost V 0 bases and J 7 bases, with 9 bases left between them. Germline values: CDR1 LGHNA, CDR2 YSLEER. The length of the CDR3 is 14 residues. In the case of this clone: Its matching antigen is unknown.

The split of CD4+ cells yielded CD45RA+ naive and CD45RA-negative memory subsets. Data came from immunoSEQ multiplex PCR; TCRdb stores just in-frame clones and leaves some out. Altogether about 2.4 million clones are present, over 85% being singletons, with the ten largest covering more than 0.12%. Study observations and caveats: Apart from blood, nothing was sampled; tissue repertoires likely differ. Larger estimated richness was generally recorded for naive subsets relative to memory subsets.

The chain couples TRBV4-3 to TRBJ2-2; a possible D gene is TRBD2 (5 bases). The sequence was obtained from a man aged 18 to 29 in good health. Specimen: naive CD4+ T cells sorted from blood. Subset reported: CD45RA+ positively selected. The CDR3 nucleotides are TGCGCCAGCAGCCAAGAGGGAGCGTTCGGGGAGCTGTTTTTT. Translation gives CASSQEGAFGELFF.